These 29 T cell receptor beta chains originate from one sample sequenced in a study of T cells in Graves' hyperthyroidism and ophthalmopathy. Amplified TCR beta CDR3 regions derived from RNA transcripts. Initially, a first-round RT-PCR of the TCR CDR3 employed the HTBI primer set. From the multiplex PCR reads, TCRdb called clonotypes with MiXCR, one entry per CDR3 protein. This sample has about 380,000 distinct CDR3 sequences; around 18% occur once, and the top ten carry over 35%. The material sequenced was blood. These receptor sequences come from a man aged 18 to 30 with Graves' ophthalmopathy.

In its sample, this clonotype was seen many times. V and J are TRBV4-1 and TRBJ2-7, with D possibly matching TRBD2 (6 bases). The ends were cut back, 1 base at V and 6 bases at J, with 10 bases in the middle. The CDR3 spans 13 residues. The germline V gene encodes CDR1 MGHRA and CDR2 YSYEKL. The CDR3 region is CASSQGGDLEQYF. CDR3 DNA: TGCGCCAGCAGCCAAGGCGGGGACCTCGAGCAGTACTTC.

This clonotype was observed many times. The chain employs TRBV7-8 and TRBJ2-5, with 8 bases that match TRBD1. The CDR3 runs 14 residues. Germline V gene sequence: CDR1 SGHVS, CDR2 FQNEAQ. Trimming took 3 bases from V and 5 from J; bases not matched to a gene: 5. CDR3: CASSFDRGWETQYF. The CDR3 nucleotides read TGTGCCAGCAGCTTTGACAGGGGTTGGGAGACCCAGTACTTC.

This sequence joins TRBV5-1 and TRBJ1-6, with D possibly TRBD1 on 5 matching bases. This CDR3 region has 16 residues. Trimming removed 0 bases at V and 2 bases at J, with 9 bases between. In germline, CDR1 is SGHRS, CDR2 YFSETQ. CDR3 DNA sequence: TGCGCCAGCAGCTTGGGCCAGGGCGCCTATAATTCACCCCTCCACTTT. Protein product: CASSLGQGAYNSPLHF.

The sample holds many counts of this clonotype. The chain couples TRBV18 to TRBJ1-3; weak D call: TRBD1 (6 bases). The CDR3 has 14 amino acids. CDR1 and CDR2 (germline): KGHSH, LQKENI. V was trimmed by 6 bases and J by 4 bases, leaving 13 bases between them. CDR3 nucleotides: TGTGCCAGCTCGGCACAGGGAGCGGGAAACACCATATATTTT. It codes for CASSAQGAGNTIYF. Complete variable domain (other parts from reference TRBV18 and TRBJ1-3): NAGVMQNPRHLVRRRGQEARLRCSPMKGHSHVYWYRQLPEEGLKFMVYLQKENIIDESGMPKERFSAEFPKEGPSILRIQQVVRGDSAAYFCASSAQGAGNTIYFGEGSWLTVV.

A word on this clonotype: A clone one base away is much larger, so this may be a read error. V is TRBV7-6 and J is TRBJ2-5; D perhaps matches TRBD1 (5 bases). Trimming left V 5 bases short and J 2 bases short, with 9 bases between. The germline V gene has CDR1 SGHVS and CDR2 FNYEAQ. The CDR3 spans 13 residues. CDR3 amino acids: CASSHGQQETQYF. DNA for the CDR3: TGTGCCAGCAGCCACGGACAACAAGAGACCCAGTACTTC.

This clonotype showed up many times. This sequence joins TRBV7-8 and TRBJ2-5; no clear D gene. The CDR3 contains 12 residues. V shed 3 bases and J shed 5 bases, with 7 bases lying between them. Germline CDR1 is SGHVS and CDR2 is FQNEAQ. CDR3 coding DNA: TGTGCCAGCAGCTTTAACCCGGAGACCCAGTACTTC. Translation gives CASSFNPETQYF.

About this clonotype: Since a much larger clone is just one base distant, this may be a read error. The chain couples TRBV7-9 to TRBJ1-5; 8 bases are shared with TRBD1. V shed 4 bases, J shed 6 bases, and the junction held 8 bases outside the gene matches. Germline CDR1 SEHNR, CDR2 FQNEAQ (reference sequence). The CDR3 has 15 residues. The CDR3 loop reads CASSSDRVWGQPQHF. The CDR3 nucleotides are TGTGCCAGCAGCTCGGACAGGGTTTGGGGTCAGCCCCAGCATTTT.

In its sample, this clonotype was seen many times. For the CDR3, the DNA is TGTGCCACCAGTGCGGGGGGGGAAGCTTTCTTT. It specifies CATSAGGEAFF. V usage is TRBV24-1 and J usage is TRBJ1-1; TRBD1 is a possible D gene (5 bases). Per the germline V gene, CDR1 is KGHDR and CDR2 is SFDVKD. The CDR3 spans 11 residues. V lost 5 bases and J lost 8, with 8 bases in between.

This clonotype was seen at least ten times. The chain joins TRBV6-1 to TRBJ1-2; TRBD1 is a possible D gene (5 bases). This CDR3 contains 14 residues. The ends were cut back, 2 bases at V and 7 bases at J, with 14 bases in the middle. The germline V gene has CDR1 MNHNS and CDR2 SASEGT. Written as DNA, the CDR3 is TGTGCCAGCAGTGAATATCGCGGGGGATTTGGCTACACCTTC. Amino acid sequence: CASSEYRGGFGYTF.

This chain joins TRBV20-1 and TRBJ1-2, with TRBD1 as a possible D gene (6 bases). V shed 3 bases and J shed 7 bases, with 12 bases lying between them. Germline V gene data show CDR1 as DFQATT and CDR2 as SNEGSKA (reference sequence). The length of the CDR3 is 12 residues. CDR3 in amino acids: CSASRGSRGYTF. CDR3 bases: TGCAGTGCTAGTAGGGGGAGCCGTGGCTACACCTTC.

Ten or more counts support this clonotype. The V call is TRBV18, the J call TRBJ2-3; 7 nucleotides line up with TRBD2. The junction had 6 bases not matched to a gene; V was cut back by 3 bases and J by 0 bases. The V gene's germline CDR1 is KGHSH and CDR2 LQKENI. The CDR3 spans 16 residues. CDR3 bases: TGTGCCAGCTCACCGCGGGGGATACCTAGCACAGATACGCAGTATTTT. Its translation is CASSPRGIPSTDTQYF.

This clonotype was seen a few times. The chain is built from TRBV5-8 and TRBJ2-2; TRBD1 matches 9 bases. The CDR3 consists of 18 residues. V dropped 4 bases and J dropped 1; count of bases not matched to a gene: 11. Germline V gives CDR1 SGHTS, CDR2 YDEGEE. This chain's CDR3 is CASSRAWGQGGNTGELFF. CDR3 nucleotides: TGTGCCAGCAGCCGGGCATGGGGACAGGGCGGGAACACCGGGGAGCTGTTTTTT.

This chain joins TRBV27 and TRBJ1-2; 7 bases align to TRBD1. CDR3 size: 13 residues. V trimming: 3 bases; J trimming: 8 bases; junction bases outside the gene matches: 6. Germline CDR1 and CDR2: MNHEY and SMNVEV (reference sequence). The CDR3, as DNA: TGTGCCAGCAGTTTCCCAGGGGGGGGGGGCTACACCTTC. This translates into CASSFPGGGGYTF.

About this clonotype itself: An end of the junction differs from the germline gene, which may be a read error. The CDR3 DNA reads TGTGCCTGCAGTGAAGCTCGGCTGGCGGGCACAGATACGCAGCATTTT. Protein product: CACSEARLAGTDTQHF. The gene calls are TRBV6-1 and TRBJ2-3, with D unresolved. The last part of the DNA fits TRBJ1-5 better; the J call may be wrong. The CDR3 is 16 residues long. Germline V gene data show CDR1 as MNHNS and CDR2 as SASEGT.

In this sample, this clonotype turned up many times. The V and J genes are TRBV5-6 and TRBJ1-2; no definite D call. The V and J ends lost 7 bases and 0 bases respectively, with 10 bases between them. CDR3 length: 13 amino acids. Per the germline V gene, CDR1 is SGHDT and CDR2 is YYEEEE. The CDR3 loop is CASARRTNYGYTF. The CDR3 DNA is TGTGCCAGCGCGAGACGTACTAACTATGGCTACACCTTC.

There are many counts of this clonotype. The CDR3 sequence is CRGTGPQHF. CDR3 in DNA: TGCAGGGGCACCGGACCCCAGCATTTT. The rearrangement links TRBV20-1 to TRBJ1-5; D not certain. Germline values: CDR1 DFQATT, CDR2 SNEGSKA (reference sequence). The CDR3 runs 9 residues.

Turning to this clonotype: Since a much larger clone is just one base distant, this may be a read error. The genes are TRBV6-2 or TRBV6-3 and TRBJ2-1; D might be TRBD1 or TRBD2, each matching 6 bases. CDR1 is MNHEY, CDR2 SVGEGT, per germline. The CDR3 covers 13 residues. V dropped 11 bases and J dropped 0 bases, with 11 bases sitting between them. This CDR3 is CAGRGASYNEQFF. CDR3 nucleotide sequence: TGTGCCGGTAGGGGGGCCTCCTACAATGAGCAGTTCTTC.

This clonotype occurred many times. The chain carries TRBV3-1 and TRBJ1-1, with D possibly TRBD1 on 6 matching bases. This CDR3 has 13 residues. With 6 bases removed from V and 0 bases from J, the gap between germline ends came to 8 bases. CDR1 and CDR2 (germline): LGHDT, YNNKEL (reference sequence). The CDR3 sequence is CASRYRVNTEAFF. The CDR3 DNA is TGTGCCAGCAGATACAGGGTGAACACTGAAGCTTTCTTT. Full variable domain (rest looked up from reference TRBV3-1 and TRBJ1-1): DTAVSQTPKYLVTQMGNDKSIKCEQNLGHDTMYWYKQDSKKFLKIMFSYNNKELIINETVPNRFSPKSPDKAHLNLHINSLELGDSAVYFCASRYRVNTEAFFGQGTRLTVV.

This clonotype has at least ten counts. V gene TRBV12-3 or TRBV12-4 combines with J gene TRBJ1-1; no clear D gene. V dropped 3 bases and J dropped 4 bases, with 6 bases sitting between them. This CDR3 region has 12 residues. For the CDR3, the DNA is TGTGCCAGCAGTTTTGCCAGCACTGAAGCTTTCTTT. Translating it yields CASSFASTEAFF.

This clonotype was recorded many times. The chain has TRBV7-9 and TRBJ2-3; 7 bases align to TRBD1. J was trimmed by 2 bases and V by 5 bases; bases with no gene match: 7. Germline loops: CDR1 SEHNR, CDR2 FQNEAQ (reference sequence). The CDR3 runs to 15 residues. CDR3 bases: TGTGCCAGCAGCCGGGACAGAGGACACACAGATACGCAGTATTTT. The encoded protein is CASSRDRGHTDTQYF.

This clonotype was detected ten times or more. The chain has TRBV6-5 and TRBJ1-1; D call uncertain. Germline-derived CDR1 and CDR2 are MNHEY and SVGAGI. The length of the CDR3 is 14 residues. Trimming took 2 bases from V and 3 from J, leaving 10 bases between them. The CDR3 DNA sequence: TGTGCCAGCAGTTACGGTGTCCGCTACACTGAAGCTTTCTTT. It specifies CASSYGVRYTEAFF.

V and J are TRBV7-3 and TRBJ2-1; D is ambiguous. Germline values: CDR1 SGHTA, CDR2 FQGTGA. The V and J ends lost 2 bases and 7 bases respectively, with 15 bases between them. The CDR3 has 15 amino acids. The CDR3 DNA reads as TGTGCCAGCAGCTTAGGATTGGGAACAGCAAATGAGCAGTTCTTC. This sequence encodes CASSLGLGTANEQFF.

In this sample, this clonotype turned up a few times. The V gene is TRBV9, the J gene TRBJ2-1; perhaps TRBD1 as D (5 bases). There are 13 residues in the CDR3. Trimming took 3 bases from V and 4 from J, leaving 8 bases between them. Germline V gene data show CDR1 as SGDLS and CDR2 as YYNGEE. CDR3 in DNA: TGTGCCAGCAGCGCGGACATTTACAATGAGCAGTTCTTC. Amino acid sequence: CASSADIYNEQFF.

This clonotype was recorded many times. The V and J genes are TRBV5-1 and TRBJ2-1; 8 nucleotides agree with TRBD2. Unmatched junction bases numbered 8, after V lost 4 bases and J lost 2 bases. The CDR3 runs 16 residues. CDR1 SGHRS and CDR2 YFSETQ come from the germline V gene. The CDR3 reads CASSPTGGGPYNEQFF. The CDR3 DNA reads TGCGCCAGCAGCCCGACGGGGGGGGGCCCCTACAATGAGCAGTTCTTC.

The chain couples TRBV9 to TRBJ1-6; D call uncertain. The germline CDR1 and CDR2 sequences are SGDLS and YYNGEE. The CDR3 length is 16 residues. V was cut by 1 base and J by 0 bases, with 8 bases left in between. The CDR3 loop reads CASSVRADSYNSPLHF. CDR3 coding DNA: TGTGCCAGCAGCGTAAGGGCAGACTCCTATAATTCACCCCTCCACTTT.

J is TRBJ1-2 and V is TRBV28, with D unresolved. Germline CDR1 reads MDHEN; CDR2 reads SYDVKM. The CDR3 contains 16 residues. The V and J ends lost 4 bases and 4 bases respectively, with 19 bases between them. The CDR3 protein is CASSSTIGPWGYGYTF. The CDR3 DNA reads TGTGCCAGCAGTTCTACAATCGGGCCCTGGGGCTATGGCTACACCTTC.

The J gene is TRBJ2-6, the V gene TRBV3-1; TRBD1 is a possible D gene (6 bases). Germline V gives CDR1 LGHDT, CDR2 YNNKEL (reference sequence). The germline V and J ends were trimmed by 4 bases and 1 base, with 23 bases remaining between them. This CDR3 region has 20 residues. CDR3 region: CASSPKEGTTSWSGANVLTF. The CDR3 nucleotides are TGTGCCAGCAGCCCTAAAGAGGGGACAACCTCTTGGTCTGGGGCCAACGTCCTGACTTTC.

The sample holds many counts of this clonotype. The chain combines TRBV20-1 with TRBJ2-7, with 10 bases lining up with TRBD2. The CDR3 runs to 14 residues. Trimming took 2 bases from V and 7 from J; bases not matched to a gene: 8. CDR1 is DFQATT and CDR2 is SNEGSKA in the germline V gene (reference sequence). The CDR3 here is CSARISGGAREQYF. DNA of the CDR3: TGCAGTGCTAGAATCAGCGGGGGGGCTCGGGAGCAGTACTTC.

This clonotype was seen at least ten times. The V and J genes are TRBV7-2 and TRBJ2-7; 9 bases align to TRBD1. V was pared by 5 bases and J by 4 bases, with 9 bases of the junction left unmatched. The CDR3 sequence is 15 residues long. Per the germline V gene, CDR1 is SGHTA and CDR2 is FQGNSA. CDR3 nucleotides: TGTGCCAGCAGCCTTGGGCCGGGACAGGGTTACGAGCAGTACTTC. Its translation: CASSLGPGQGYEQYF.